Each of the 5 T cell receptor beta chains below was sequenced from the same sample in a study of Tregs in tolerant kidney transplant recipients. TCRdb keeps only in-frame clones here, not all; method: immunoSEQ multiplex PCR. Counted here are roughly 99,000 clones, under 95% occurring once; the ten biggest clones make up 0.46%. Here the sequenced sample was CD4+ T cells from blood, taken before the transplant. The source is a human donor who received a combined kidney and bone marrow transplant.

V is TRBV11-2 and J is TRBJ2-7; no clear D. V lost 0 bases, J lost 2 bases, and 8 bases lay in between. From germline, CDR1 is SGHAT and CDR2 FQNNGV. The CDR3 has 14 residues. Here the CDR3 reads CASSLEVQAYEQYF. CDR3 DNA sequence: TGTGCCAGCAGCTTAGAGGTTCAGGCCTACGAGCAGTACTTC.

This clone was observed a single time. The rearrangement joins TRBV28 to TRBJ1-6; D gene ambiguous. With 3 bases removed from V and 8 bases from J, the gap between germline ends came to 11 bases. CDR1 is MDHEN, CDR2 SYDVKM, per germline. The CDR3 is made up of 14 amino acids. The CDR3 region is CASSFLGGYSPLHF. CDR3 sequence (DNA): TGTGCCAGCAGTTTTTTGGGCGGGTATTCACCCCTCCACTTT.

V gene TRBV5-1 combines with J gene TRBJ2-2, with D unresolved. This CDR3 is built from 13 residues. Trimming removed 0 bases at V and 3 bases at J, with 3 bases between. Per germline, CDR1 SGHRS and CDR2 YFSETQ. CDR3 protein: CASSLDYTGELFF. The CDR3 DNA reads as TGCGCCAGCAGCTTGGACTACACCGGGGAGCTGTTTTTT.

V is TRBV18 and J is TRBJ1-5; 8 bases line up with TRBD1. From germline, CDR1 is KGHSH and CDR2 LQKENI. CDR3 length: 22 amino acids. The V and J ends lost 2 bases and 0 bases, in that order; junction bases with no gene match: 21. The CDR3 nucleotides are TGTGCCAGCTCACCAGTAGTAGGGCACAGGGGGGGAGGGGTATATAGCAATCAGCCCCAGCATTTT. This gives the protein CASSPVVGHRGGGVYSNQPQHF. The full variable domain, completed using reference TRBV18 and TRBJ1-5, is NAGVMQNPRHLVRRRGQEARLRCSPMKGHSHVYWYRQLPEEGLKFMVYLQKENIIDESGMPKERFSAEFPKEGPSILRIQQVVRGDSAAYFCASSPVVGHRGGGVYSNQPQHFGDGTRLSIL.

This chain links TRBV29-1 with TRBJ2-5; tentatively, D is TRBD2 (5 bases). CDR1 is SQVTM, CDR2 ANQGSEA, per germline. The CDR3 loop spans 13 amino acids. With 3 bases removed from V and 5 bases from J, the gap between germline ends came to 13 bases. The CDR3 spells CSVDPGQRETQYF. DNA for the CDR3: TGCAGCGTTGACCCCGGGCAGCGGGAGACCCAGTACTTC.